This note documents a single T cell receptor (beta chain) sequence. Antigen: not known. This sample is drawn from a study of cytomegalovirus exposure and HLA in healthy donors. On the study more broadly: Researchers found that roughly 81% of over 350 genotyped donors fell within the Caucasian-associated ancestry cluster. Whole-study results and caveats: Earlier results showed most TCR beta V segments being productive about 87% or about 30% of the time. The authors reported that TCR beta sequences could predict HLA-A and HLA-B alleles. These predictions were accurate for most subjects in the first cohort.

The PCR employed 60 Vbeta primers together with 13 Jbeta primers. Clones were read by immunoSEQ multiplex PCR, and TCRdb kept only the in-frame ones, dropping some. Among about 150,000 clones listed, about four fifths were seen once. The V segment lost 3 bases and the J segment 4 bases; nucleotides outside the gene matches: 12. CDR1 is LNHDA, CDR2 SQIVND, per germline (reference sequence). This CDR3 region has 18 residues. The genes are TRBV19 and TRBJ2-1, with TRBD2 identical over 10 bases. Sequenced sample: PBMCs. The receptor's source is a man between 25 and 39 years old in good health. CDR3 region: CASSIPSGRKGTYNEQFF. The CDR3 DNA reads TGTGCCAGTAGTATTCCTAGCGGGAGAAAGGGAACTTACAATGAGCAGTTCTTC.